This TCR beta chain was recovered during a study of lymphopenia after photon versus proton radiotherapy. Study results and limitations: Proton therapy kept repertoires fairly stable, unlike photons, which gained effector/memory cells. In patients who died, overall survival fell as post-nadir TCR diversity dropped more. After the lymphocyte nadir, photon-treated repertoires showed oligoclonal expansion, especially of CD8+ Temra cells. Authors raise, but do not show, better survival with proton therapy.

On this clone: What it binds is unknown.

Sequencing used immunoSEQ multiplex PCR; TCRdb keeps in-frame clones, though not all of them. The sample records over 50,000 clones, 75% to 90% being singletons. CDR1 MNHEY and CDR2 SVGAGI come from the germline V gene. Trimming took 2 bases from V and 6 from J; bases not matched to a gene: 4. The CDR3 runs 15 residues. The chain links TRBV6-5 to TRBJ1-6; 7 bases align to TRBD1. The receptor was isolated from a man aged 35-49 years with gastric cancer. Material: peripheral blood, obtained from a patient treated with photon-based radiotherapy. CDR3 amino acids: CASSYGTAVNSPLHF. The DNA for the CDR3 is TGTGCCAGCAGTTACGGGACAGCTGTTAATTCACCCCTCCACTTT.